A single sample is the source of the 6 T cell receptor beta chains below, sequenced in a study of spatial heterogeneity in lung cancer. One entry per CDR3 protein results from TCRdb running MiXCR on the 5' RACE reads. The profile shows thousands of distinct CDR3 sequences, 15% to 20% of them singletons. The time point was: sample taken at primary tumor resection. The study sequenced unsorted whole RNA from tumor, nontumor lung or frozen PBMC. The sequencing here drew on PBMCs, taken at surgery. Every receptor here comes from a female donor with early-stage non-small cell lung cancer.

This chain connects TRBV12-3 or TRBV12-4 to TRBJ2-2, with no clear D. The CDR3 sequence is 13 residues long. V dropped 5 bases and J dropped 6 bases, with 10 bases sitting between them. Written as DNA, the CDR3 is TGTGCCAGCAGTCCGACCCTGGCCGGGGAGCTGTTTTTT. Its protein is CASSPTLAGELFF.

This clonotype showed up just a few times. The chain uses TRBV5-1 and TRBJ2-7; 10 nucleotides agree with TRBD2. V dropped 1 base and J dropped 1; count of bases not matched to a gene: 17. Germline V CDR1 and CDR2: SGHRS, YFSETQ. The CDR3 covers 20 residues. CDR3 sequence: CASSLRGGLAGDLSSYEQYF. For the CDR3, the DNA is TGCGCCAGCAGCTTGCGCGGGGGGCTAGCGGGAGATTTGAGTTCCTACGAGCAGTACTTC.

The CDR3 DNA reads TGTGCCAGCAGCACCACAGGGAAAGAAAAACTGTTTTTT. Protein product: CASSTTGKEKLFF. This chain links TRBV11-2 with TRBJ1-4; D is perhaps TRBD1 (6 bases). The CDR3 has 13 residues. CDR1 SGHAT and CDR2 FQNNGV come from the germline V gene. Trimming removed 5 bases at V and 8 bases at J, with 12 bases between.

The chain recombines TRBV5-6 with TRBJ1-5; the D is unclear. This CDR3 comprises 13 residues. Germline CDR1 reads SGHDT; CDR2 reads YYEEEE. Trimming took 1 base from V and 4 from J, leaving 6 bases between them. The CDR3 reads CASSLYGNQPQHF. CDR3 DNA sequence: TGTGCCAGCAGCTTGTACGGGAATCAGCCCCAGCATTTT.

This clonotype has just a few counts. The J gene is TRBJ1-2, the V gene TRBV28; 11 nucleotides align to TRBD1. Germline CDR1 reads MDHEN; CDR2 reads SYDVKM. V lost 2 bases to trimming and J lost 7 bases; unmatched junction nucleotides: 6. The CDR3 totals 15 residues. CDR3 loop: CASSLPGTGGIGYTF. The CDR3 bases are TGTGCCAGCAGTTTACCCGGGACAGGGGGGATTGGCTACACCTTC.

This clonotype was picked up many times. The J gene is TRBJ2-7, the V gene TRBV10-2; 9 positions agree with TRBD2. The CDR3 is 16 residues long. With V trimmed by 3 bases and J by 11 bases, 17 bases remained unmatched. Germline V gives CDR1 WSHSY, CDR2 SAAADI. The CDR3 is CASSDIPGSGGVEKYF. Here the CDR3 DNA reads TGCGCCAGCAGTGATATTCCCGGTAGCGGGGGAGTAGAAAAGTACTTC.